Below, one T cell receptor (beta chain) is given with its context. This sample is drawn from a study of cytomegalovirus exposure and HLA in healthy donors. Donors had nominal health at sampling but likely had unrecorded immune exposures. The germline V gene encodes CDR1 PRHDT and CDR2 FYEKMQ (reference sequence). J was trimmed by 6 bases and V by 4 bases; bases with no gene match: 12. The CDR3 is 17 residues long. With 60 Vbeta and 13 Jbeta primers, the PCR was carried out. The protocol was immunoSEQ multiplex PCR, while the TCRdb copy is restricted to in-frame clones and leaves out a portion. The data show 150,000 to 200,000 clones, 84% seen once.

The sample was PBMCs. The source of this sequence is a man aged 18 to 30 in good health and CMV-seronegative. V usage is TRBV13 and J usage is TRBJ2-5; TRBD2 matches at 12 bases. CDR3 residues: CASSSYPTSGRAQTQYF. DNA of the CDR3: TGTGCCAGCAGCTCTTATCCGACTAGCGGGAGAGCACAGACCCAGTACTTC. The full variable domain, completed using reference TRBV13 and TRBJ2-5, is AAGVIQSPRHLIKEKRETATLKCYPIPRHDTVYWYQQGPGQDPQFLISFYEKMQSDKGSIPDRFSAQQFSDYHSELNMSSLELGDSALYFCASSSYPTSGRAQTQYFGPGTRLLVL.